This T cell receptor (beta chain) was sequenced for a study of blood T cell repertoires in COVID-19. Study overall: From T cells, B-cell-depleted T cells, or PBMCs came the material, which was cDNA or gDNA.

Data came from immunoSEQ multiplex PCR; TCRdb stores just in-frame clones and leaves some out. The sample lists approximately 140,000 clones, approximately 89% occurring once. CDR1 LGHNA and CDR2 YSLEER come from the germline V gene. Deletions cut 0 bases from V and 0 bases from J, with 9 bases between. CDR3 size: 17 residues. The TCR sequence derives from a human donor in a cohort sampled during active COVID-19. V usage is TRBV4-3 and J usage is TRBJ1-6; no definite D call. The sample consisted of peripheral blood. CDR3 loop: CASSQDFLSSYNSPLHF. The CDR3 bases are TGCGCCAGCAGCCAAGATTTCCTGAGCTCCTATAATTCACCCCTCCACTTT.